The T cell receptor (beta chain) under discussion was sequenced for a study of molecular identifiers for immune sequencing clone quantification. Broader study findings: Identical TCR molecules that share a barcode could lead to an underestimation of highly expanded clone sizes. Clonotypes topping 20 RNA copies carried over 97% of effector molecules but under 1% of naive ones.

Germline loops: CDR1 SNHLY, CDR2 FYNNEI. The CDR3 loop spans 15 amino acids. J lost 7 bases, V lost 11 bases, and 17 bases had no gene match. TCR libraries were built in bulk with a published protocol and specific TCR primers. TCRdb recomputed calls from the PCR reads with MiXCR, one row per CDR3 protein. The sample includes under 800,000 distinct CDR3 sequences, about 25% of them seen just once. A word on this clonotype: The antigen remains unidentified.

V gene TRBV2 combines with J gene TRBJ1-5; 7 nucleotides line up with TRBD1. The receptor was derived from a human donor in good health. Some libraries in this study had Jurkat cell RNA spiked in. The sample taken for sequencing was naive CD8+ T cells from blood, with Jurkat cell RNA spiked in. Subset described: FACS-sorted CD8+CD4-CCR7+CD45RA+ naive T cells. The CDR3: CASRAGKGAGQPQHF. Written as DNA, the CDR3 is TGTGCCTCCCGGGCGGGGAAGGGGGCCGGGCAGCCCCAGCATTTT.